The rows below give T cell receptor beta chains drawn from one sample of a study of identical twins. TCRdb re-called the 5' RACE reads with MiXCR, one entry per CDR3 protein. Here the sample spans a few hundred thousand distinct CDR3 sequences, around 9.6% being singletons. The data were also submitted as part of a second study, on yellow fever vaccine responses in identical twins.

The specimen sequenced was PBMCs. Every receptor here comes from a woman between 18 and 30 years old in good health. Both conserved end residues are part of each CDR3. A row's size may be missing; if present it is once, few, many or a size class.

>TRBJ2-5|many|TRBV7-2
CASSFGGRAYQETQYF
>TRBJ2-1|many|TRBV6-2/TRBV6-3
CASRLAGVSSYNEQFF
>TRBJ2-2|-|TRBV20-1
CSARGATGRTGELFF
>TRBJ2-5|few|TRBV24-1
CATSEPGTPQETQYF
>TRBJ2-7|few|TRBV2
CASKGAGPPYEQYF
>TRBJ1-2|many|TRBV12-3/TRBV12-4
CASSLGAVGGYTF
>TRBJ2-3|few|TRBV7-2
CASSLRGPDITDTQYF
>TRBJ2-1|many|TRBV12-3/TRBV12-4
CASSFIGGTNEQFF
>TRBJ2-7|-|TRBV4-2
CASSQAATGLYEQYF
>TRBJ2-7|-|TRBV11-2
CASSFTSGPYEQYF
>TRBJ2-7|-|TRBV5-1
CASSSAGLYEQYF
>TRBJ2-7|few|TRBV27
CASSLTSLIYEQYF
>TRBJ2-3|-|TRBV11-3
CASSLDRYTQYF
>TRBJ2-2|-|TRBV11-2
CASSSGGGLVTGELFF
>TRBJ1-5|many|TRBV12-3/TRBV12-4
CASSYGFGTDSNQPQHF
>TRBJ2-7|few|TRBV12-3/TRBV12-4
CASIRAYEQYF
>TRBJ2-2|few|TRBV7-6
CASSLVPGLGTGELFF
>TRBJ2-4|few|TRBV24-1
CATSDPTGLQYF
>TRBJ1-1|-|TRBV7-8
CASRGGGGTEAFF
>TRBJ2-7|many|TRBV6-1
CASSVYPGQTYEQYF
>TRBJ2-7|-|TRBV9
CASSVEAGGEQYF
>TRBJ1-1|many|TRBV5-1
CASSFGQALEAFF
>TRBJ1-1|once|TRBV2
CARGRGNTEAFF
>TRBJ1-2|many|TRBV5-1
CASTSLRGVYGYTF
>TRBJ1-1|-|TRBV28
CASSFRQGPVYTEPFF
>TRBJ2-7|few|TRBV7-2
CASTPGGLYEQYF
>TRBJ2-5|-|TRBV20-1
CSASSGGAVIETQYF
>TRBJ2-7|-|TRBV28
CASSPPWVDPYEQYF
>TRBJ1-2|many|TRBV18
CASSPPGAINYGYTF
>TRBJ2-3|-|TRBV30
CAWDGLDPTDTQYF
>TRBJ2-2|many|TRBV9
CASSASGGVTGELFF
>TRBJ2-4|-|TRBV11-2
CASSSRTGRFAHFF
>TRBJ1-4|few|TRBV27
CASSLRGQEYEKLFF
>TRBJ2-1|-|TRBV19
CASSISRRNEQFF
>TRBJ2-7|few|TRBV7-2
CASSLVSGNPSYEQYF
>TRBJ1-6|-|TRBV7-2
CASSYPGPRNSPLHF
>TRBJ2-7|-|TRBV29-1
CSVEDRRGAPYEQYF
>TRBJ2-1|-|TRBV29-1
CSGTGGSYNEQFF
>TRBJ2-2|-|TRBV5-4
CASSGRAGAGELFF
>TRBJ2-1|few|TRBV14
CASPKGGESYNEQFF